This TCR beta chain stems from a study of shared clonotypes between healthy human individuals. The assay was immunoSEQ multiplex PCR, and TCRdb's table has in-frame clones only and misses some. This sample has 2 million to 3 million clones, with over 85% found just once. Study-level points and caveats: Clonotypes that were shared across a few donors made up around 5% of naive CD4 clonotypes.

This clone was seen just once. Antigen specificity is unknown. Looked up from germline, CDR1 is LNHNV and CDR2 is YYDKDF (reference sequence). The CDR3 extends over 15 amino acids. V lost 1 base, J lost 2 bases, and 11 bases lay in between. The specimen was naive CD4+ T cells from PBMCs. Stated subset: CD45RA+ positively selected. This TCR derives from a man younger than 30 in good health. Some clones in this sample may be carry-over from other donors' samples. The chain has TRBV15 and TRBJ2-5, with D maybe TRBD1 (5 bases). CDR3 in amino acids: CATSRGTTGQETQYF. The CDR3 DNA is TGTGCCACCAGCAGAGGGACAACCGGGCAAGAGACCCAGTACTTC.